The 29 T cell receptor beta chains below all came from one sample that was sequenced in a study of vaccination effects on CD4 cells after COVID-19. Assay: immunoSEQ multiplex PCR; the TCRdb copy retains only in-frame clones and omits some. The profile shows some 70,000 clones, roughly four fifths of them singletons. It was after more than 8 days of culture that CD4+ T cells were isolated. Participants were vaccinated with two doses of either the BNT162b2 or mRNA-1273 vaccine. The antigens for these receptors are not known. This material consisted of CD4+ T cells from PBMCs cultured without peptide, taken after COVID-19 vaccination. The source is a human donor who received a COVID-19 vaccine.

The chain joins TRBV3-1 (or the pseudogene TRBV3-2) to TRBJ1-3; 7 bases map to TRBD1. The CDR3 has 19 amino acids. The junction had 11 bases not matched to a gene; V was cut back by 0 bases and J by 0 bases. Germline V gives CDR1 LGHDT, CDR2 YNNKEL (reference sequence). This CDR3 reads CASSQEGRRQGLSGNTIYF. The CDR3 nucleotides are TGTGCCAGCAGCCAAGAGGGGCGGAGACAGGGCCTCTCTGGAAACACCATATATTTT.

The J gene is TRBJ1-4, the V gene TRBV14, with D unclear. Trimming shortened V by 1 base and J by 1 base, and 7 bases separated the two germline ends. The CDR3 is 15 amino acids. Germline V gene data show CDR1 as SGHDN and CDR2 as FVKESK. CDR3 protein: CASSQAKGTNEKLFF. The CDR3 nucleotides read TGTGCCAGCAGCCAAGCGAAAGGAACTAATGAAAAACTGTTTTTT. Based on the CDR3 plus reference TRBV14 and TRBJ1-4, the full variable domain is EAGVTQFPSHSVIEKGQTVTLRCDPISGHDNLYWYRRVMGKEIKFLLHFVKESKQDESGMPNNRFLAERTGGTYSTLKVQPAELEDSGVYFCASSQAKGTNEKLFFGSGTQLSVL.

This clone was observed a few times. This sequence joins TRBV7-2 and TRBJ1-3; D gene uncertain. Per germline, CDR1 SGHTA and CDR2 FQGNSA. Trimming cost V 2 bases and J 2 bases, with 13 bases left between them. This CDR3 is 16 amino acids long. This chain's CDR3 is CASSLRFGSTGNTIYF. In DNA form, the CDR3 reads TGTGCCAGCAGCTTACGTTTCGGCAGCACTGGAAACACCATATATTTT.

The V and J genes are TRBV27 and TRBJ2-1; TRBD1 matches at 10 bases. The CDR3 is 16 residues long. With V trimmed by 0 bases and J by 7 bases, 6 bases remained unmatched. CDR1 and CDR2 (germline): MNHEY, SMNVEV (reference sequence). The CDR3 loop reads CASSLSWDRGRNEQFF. The CDR3 DNA follows: TGTGCCAGCAGTTTATCGTGGGACAGGGGAAGAAATGAGCAGTTCTTC.

The chain is built from TRBV4-3 and TRBJ2-3; 7 bases are shared with TRBD1. This CDR3 comprises 15 residues. Germline V gene lookup returns CDR1 LGHNA and CDR2 YSLEER. Losses at the gene ends were 0 bases for V and 3 bases for J; bases not matched to a gene: 3. CDR3 loop: CASSQEAGGTDTQYF. CDR3 in DNA: TGCGCCAGCAGCCAAGAGGCAGGGGGTACAGATACGCAGTATTTT.

The genes are TRBV28 and TRBJ1-5; D is possibly TRBD1 (6 bases). Trimming pared 6 bases from V and 6 bases from J, leaving 12 bases between. Germline loops: CDR1 MDHEN, CDR2 SYDVKM. The CDR3 extends over 13 amino acids. The chain's CDR3 is CASRATGTQPQHF. The CDR3 coding sequence is TGTGCCAGCAGGGCTACAGGGACTCAGCCCCAGCATTTT.

The rearrangement links TRBV14 to TRBJ1-5; D call uncertain. The germline V and J ends were trimmed by 1 base and 4 bases, with 5 bases remaining between them. Germline V lookup: CDR1 SGHDN, CDR2 FVKESK. The CDR3 is 13 residues long. In DNA form, the CDR3 reads TGTGCCAGCAGCCAAGGGAGGAATCAGCCCCAGCATTTT. The encoded protein is CASSQGRNQPQHF.

The chain recombines TRBV7-7 with TRBJ2-5, with 8 bases aligning to TRBD1. Per the germline V gene, CDR1 is SSHAT and CDR2 is FNYEAQ (reference sequence). There are 15 residues in the CDR3. V trimming: 1 base; J trimming: 4 bases; junction bases outside the gene matches: 5. The CDR3 nucleotides are TGTGCCAGCAGCTTAGTGCCAGGGGGCGTAGAGACCCAGTACTTC. Its protein is CASSLVPGGVETQYF.

The rearrangement links TRBV30 to TRBJ1-2; D is uncertain. CDR3 size: 13 residues. CDR1 is GTSNPN, CDR2 SVGIG, per germline (reference sequence). V lost 7 bases to trimming and J lost 8 bases, with 20 bases between them. CDR3: CAYKLVAHSGYTF. In DNA, the CDR3 is TGTGCCTACAAATTGGTAGCGCACTCCGGCTACACCTTC.

The V call is TRBV2, the J call TRBJ2-3; D uncertain. This CDR3 region has 12 residues. V was pared by 6 bases and J by 3 bases, with 7 bases between. The V gene's germline CDR1 is SNHLY and CDR2 FYNNEI. The CDR3 is CASREITDTQYF. Here the CDR3 DNA reads TGTGCCAGCAGGGAAATTACAGATACGCAGTATTTT.

V usage is TRBV19 and J usage is TRBJ1-5; tentative D call: TRBD1 (6 bases). CDR3 length equals 14 residues. The ends were cut back, 6 bases at V and 3 bases at J, with 12 bases in the middle. CDR1 is LNHDA and CDR2 is SQIVND in the germline V gene (reference sequence). The CDR3 loop reads CASRRGADNQPQHF. The CDR3 DNA reads as TGTGCCAGTAGAAGGGGGGCTGACAATCAGCCCCAGCATTTT.

CDR3 residues: CASSVGDGTGELFF. CDR3 DNA sequence: TGCGCCAGCAGCGTAGGGGACGGCACCGGGGAGCTGTTTTTT. V gene TRBV5-1 combines with J gene TRBJ2-2; D could derive from TRBD1 or TRBD2 (5 bases each). Trimming pared 4 bases from V and 4 bases from J, leaving 11 bases between. The CDR3 has 14 amino acids. The germline CDR1 and CDR2 sequences are SGHRS and YFSETQ.

V usage is TRBV4-1 and J usage is TRBJ1-4, with a tentative D call TRBD1 (6 bases). CDR3 length equals 12 residues. Trimming took 3 bases from V and 13 from J, leaving 12 bases between them. Germline CDR1 is MGHRA and CDR2 is YSYEKL. The CDR3 loop is CASSHPGGGLFF. CDR3 in DNA: TGCGCCAGCAGCCACCCAGGAGGGGGACTGTTTTTT.

The rearrangement joins TRBV29-1 to TRBJ2-1; D unclear. Trimming removed 3 bases at V and 0 bases at J, with 9 bases between. The CDR3 is 14 amino acids. CDR1 is SQVTM and CDR2 is ANQGSEA in the germline V gene. The CDR3: CSVDGFSSYNEQFF. The CDR3, as DNA: TGCAGCGTTGACGGCTTTTCCTCCTACAATGAGCAGTTCTTC.

This chain connects TRBV7-2 to TRBJ1-4; 7 positions agree with TRBD1. Germline values: CDR1 SGHTA, CDR2 FQGNSA. The CDR3 is 15 amino acids. The V gene end was trimmed by 5 bases and the J gene end by 6 bases; junction bases not matched to a gene: 9. CDR3 sequence reads: CASSHYRGGHEKLFF. The CDR3 bases are TGTGCCAGCAGCCACTACAGGGGTGGGCATGAAAAACTGTTTTTT.

This CDR3 reads CASSLSWHQANTEAFF. The CDR3 nucleotides read TGTGCCAGCAGTTTGTCCTGGCACCAGGCGAACACTGAAGCTTTCTTT. The chain carries TRBV28 and TRBJ1-1, with unresolved D. The V gene's germline CDR1 is MDHEN and CDR2 SYDVKM. Trimming removed 3 bases at V and 1 base at J, with 15 bases between. The CDR3 covers 16 residues.

Points on this clone: At the DNA level, this CDR3 is encoded by other sequences in the same sample as well. The gene calls are TRBV18 and TRBJ2-2, with TRBD1 identical over 8 bases. Germline values: CDR1 KGHSH, CDR2 LQKENI. V trimming: 6 bases; J trimming: 3 bases; junction bases outside the gene matches: 6. There are 15 residues in the CDR3. CDR3 amino acids: CASSTGTGYTGELFF. CDR3 nucleotide sequence: TGTGCCAGCTCGACCGGGACAGGCTACACCGGGGAGCTGTTTTTT.

This chain connects TRBV18 to TRBJ1-1; 7 bases line up with TRBD1. With V trimmed by 3 bases and J by 8 bases, 9 bases remained unmatched. CDR1 is KGHSH, CDR2 LQKENI, per germline. The CDR3 is 14 amino acids. The CDR3 DNA sequence: TGTGCCAGCTCACCTCCCGGGACAGCTATGGAAGCTTTCTTT. Translated, it gives CASSPPGTAMEAFF. The complete variable domain, with remaining parts taken from reference TRBV18 and TRBJ1-1, reads NAGVMQNPRHLVRRRGQEARLRCSPMKGHSHVYWYRQLPEEGLKFMVYLQKENIIDESGMPKERFSAEFPKEGPSILRIQQVVRGDSAAYFCASSPPGTAMEAFFGQGTRLTVV.

The chain is built from TRBV12-5 and TRBJ2-3, with a tentative D call TRBD2 (6 bases). The CDR3 runs to 15 residues. The germline V gene encodes CDR1 LGHNT and CDR2 FRNRAP. V was shortened by 6 bases and J by 2 bases, with 15 bases between the two germline ends. This chain's CDR3 is CASGPRGGITDTQYF. CDR3 bases: TGTGCTAGTGGCCCCCGTGGGGGGATCACAGATACGCAGTATTTT.

The chain combines TRBV10-2 with TRBJ2-6, with a possible D match to TRBD2 (5 bases). The CDR3 is 15 amino acids. The germline V gene has CDR1 WSHSY and CDR2 SAAADI. Trimming took 2 bases from V and 1 from J, leaving 6 bases between them. The DNA for the CDR3 is TGCGCCAGCAGTGAGGGAGGATCTGGGGCCAACGTCCTGACTTTC. This codes for CASSEGGSGANVLTF.

This clone is a singleton in its sample. The genes are TRBV6-4 and TRBJ1-6, with a tentative D call TRBD1 (6 bases). Germline CDR1 MRHNA, CDR2 SNTAGT. The germline V and J ends were trimmed by 1 base and 7 bases, with 20 bases remaining between them. CDR3 length: 18 residues. DNA for the CDR3: TGTGCCAGCAGTGACTGGGATTATCTACAGGGACGAAATTCACCCCTCCACTTT. Translating gives CASSDWDYLQGRNSPLHF.

J is TRBJ1-1 and V is TRBV7-3, with D perhaps matching TRBD1 (6 bases). The CDR3 sequence is 16 residues long. V lost 1 base and J lost 3, with 15 bases in between. CDR1 and CDR2 from the germline V gene are SGHTA and FQGTGA. The CDR3: CASSLMAGAMHTEAFF. In DNA, the CDR3 is TGTGCCAGCAGCTTAATGGCAGGGGCGATGCACACTGAAGCTTTCTTT.

The V call is TRBV2, the J call TRBJ1-5; no clear D gene. Trimming removed 6 bases at V and 0 bases at J, with 9 bases between. Germline CDR1 is SNHLY and CDR2 is FYNNEI. This CDR3 is 14 amino acids long. The CDR3 loop reads CASRAVYSNQPQHF. CDR3 DNA sequence: TGTGCCAGCAGGGCAGTCTATAGCAATCAGCCCCAGCATTTT. Full variable domain (remainder filled in from reference TRBV2 and TRBJ1-5): EPEVTQTPSHQVTQMGQEVILRCVPISNHLYFYWYRQILGQKVEFLVSFYNNEISEKSEIFDDQFSVERPDGSNFTLKIRSTKLEDSAMYFCASRAVYSNQPQHFGDGTRLSIL.

The gene calls are TRBV15 and TRBJ2-5; 8 bases align to TRBD1. CDR1 and CDR2 from the germline V gene are LNHNV and YYDKDF (reference sequence). V shed 2 bases and J 5 bases; nucleotides not matched to a gene: 7. The length of the CDR3 is 15 residues. Written as DNA, the CDR3 is TGTGCCACCAGCAGACCTCGGACAGGGCGGGAGACCCAGTACTTC. Translation gives CATSRPRTGRETQYF.

V is TRBV7-2 and J is TRBJ2-2; the match to TRBD2 covers 16 bases. The CDR3 runs 17 residues. Germline V lookup: CDR1 SGHTA, CDR2 FQGNSA. V shed 5 bases, J shed 7 bases, and the junction held 7 bases outside the gene matches. CDR3 loop: CASSKGLAGGQVGELFF. The CDR3 bases are TGTGCCAGCAGCAAGGGACTAGCGGGGGGGCAGGTCGGGGAGCTGTTTTTT.

The V gene is TRBV28, the J gene TRBJ1-2; 7 nucleotides match TRBD1. Per germline, CDR1 MDHEN and CDR2 SYDVKM. With 5 bases clipped from V and 6 bases from J, the junction kept 24 bases outside the gene matches. This CDR3 has 19 amino acids. The CDR3 loop is CASSPPYRGKSVWGDGYTF. The CDR3 region has the DNA TGTGCCAGCAGTCCTCCATACAGGGGTAAATCCGTCTGGGGTGATGGCTACACCTTC.

Remarks on this clone: The sample contains more than one DNA sequence encoding this CDR3. V and J are TRBV5-6 and TRBJ2-3, with 7 bases lining up with TRBD2. Unmatched junction bases numbered 1, after V lost 2 bases and J lost 1 base. CDR1 SGHDT and CDR2 YYEEEE come from the germline V gene. CDR3 length: 14 amino acids. CDR3 region: CASSLRGGTDTQYF. Here the CDR3 DNA reads TGTGCCAGCAGCTTACGGGGGGGCACAGATACGCAGTATTTT.

V is TRBV28 and J is TRBJ2-1, with TRBD2 identical over 8 bases. Germline-derived CDR1 and CDR2 are MDHEN and SYDVKM. The CDR3 contains 14 residues. Germline trimming cut 4 bases from V and 6 bases from J; bases unmatched to any gene: 5. The CDR3 sequence: CASSSSSGSNEQFF. The CDR3 nucleotides read TGTGCCAGCAGTTCCAGCAGCGGGAGCAATGAGCAGTTCTTC.

CDR3: CASSFLNNEQFF. The DNA for the CDR3 is TGTGCCAGCAGTTTTTTAAACAATGAGCAGTTCTTC. The rearrangement links TRBV28 to TRBJ2-1; no reliable D call. CDR1 MDHEN and CDR2 SYDVKM come from the germline V gene. Trimming cost V 3 bases and J 5 bases, with 5 bases left between them. This CDR3 is built from 12 residues.